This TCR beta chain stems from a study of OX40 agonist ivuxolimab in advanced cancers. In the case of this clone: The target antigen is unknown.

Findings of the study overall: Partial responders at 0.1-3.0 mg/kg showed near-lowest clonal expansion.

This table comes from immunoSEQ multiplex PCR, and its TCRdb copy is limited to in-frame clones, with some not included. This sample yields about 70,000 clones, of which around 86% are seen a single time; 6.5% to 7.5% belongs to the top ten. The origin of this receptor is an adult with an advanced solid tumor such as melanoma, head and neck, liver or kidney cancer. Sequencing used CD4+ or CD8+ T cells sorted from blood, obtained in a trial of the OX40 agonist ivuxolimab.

The CDR3 sequence: CASSLTGVGYTF. CDR3 DNA: TGTGCCAGCAGCTTGACAGGGGTAGGCTACACCTTC. V gene TRBV7-3 combines with J gene TRBJ1-2; 8 positions agree with TRBD1. CDR1 and CDR2 (germline): SGHTA, FQGTGA. CDR3 length equals 12 residues. V dropped 3 bases and J dropped 8; count of bases not matched to a gene: 2.